This T cell receptor beta chain is from a study of siplizumab effects on memory and regulatory T cells. Generated by immunoSEQ multiplex PCR, the TCRdb table keeps only in-frame clones and is missing some. The data contain about 100,000 clones, around 94% of them singletons. This CDR3 contains 17 residues. Trimming shortened V by 2 bases and J by 3 bases, and 16 bases separated the two germline ends. The germline V gene encodes CDR1 KGHSH and CDR2 LQKENI. This chain links TRBV18 with TRBJ2-2, with D unclear. Sequenced input: non-Treg CD4+ T cells sorted from blood. The receptor's source is a human donor in good health. DNA for the CDR3: TGTGCCAGCTCACCAAGCGTCCCGCAGAGATACACCGGGGAGCTGTTTTTT. Its translation is CASSPSVPQRYTGELFF.